This is a list of T cell receptor beta chains from one sample in a study of cytomegalovirus exposure and HLA in healthy donors. Sequencing used immunoSEQ multiplex PCR; TCRdb keeps in-frame clones, though not all of them. Here the sample spans 110,000 to 150,000 clones, roughly 80% being singletons. The source material was PBMCs. The receptors come from a woman between 45 and 65 years old in good health and CMV-seropositive. Each CDR3 is given with its conserved first and last residue. A D gene is named only where the DNA matches it firmly. Clone size, where shown, is once, few, many, or a class for clones that have expanded.

D	V	J	size	CDR3	DNA
TRBD1	TRBV10-2	TRBJ2-7	NA	CASSEGRGYYEQYF	TGCGCCAGCAGTGAGGGCAGGGGGTACTACGAGCAGTACTTC
NA	TRBV28	TRBJ2-7	NA	CASSQGGGTYEQYF	TGTGCCAGCAGCCAAGGGGGTGGGACCTACGAGCAGTACTTC
NA	TRBV6-1	TRBJ2-3	NA	CASALLAAADTQYF	TGTGCCAGCGCCCTACTAGCTGCCGCAGATACGCAGTATTTT
TRBD2	TRBV5-1	TRBJ2-1	NA	CASSLSASGGANEQFF	TGCGCCAGCAGCTTGAGTGCTAGCGGGGGGGCAAATGAGCAGTTCTTC
TRBD2	TRBV4-3	TRBJ2-2	NA	CASSQLAGGPSTGELFF	TGCGCCAGCAGCCAACTAGCGGGGGGGCCCAGCACCGGGGAGCTGTTTTTT
NA	TRBV6-5	TRBJ1-1	NA	CASSKLQVRDTEAFF	TGTGCCAGCAGTAAACTCCAGGTGCGGGACACTGAAGCTTTCTTT
NA	TRBV7-8	TRBJ2-7	NA	CASSLLGGSVVYEQYF	TGTGCCAGCAGCTTACTAGGGGGTTCGGTAGTCTACGAGCAGTACTTC
NA	TRBV11-2	TRBJ2-7	NA	CASSLNRDYEQYF	TGTGCCAGCAGCTTAAACAGAGACTACGAGCAGTACTTC
TRBD2	TRBV5-4	TRBJ2-1	few	CVSSRGGVDNEQFF	TGTGTCAGCAGCCGGGGAGGGGTTGATAATGAGCAGTTCTTC
TRBD1	TRBV10-3	TRBJ1-1	few	CAIRTTGGNTEAFF	TGTGCCATCAGAACGACAGGGGGGAACACTGAAGCTTTCTTT
NA	TRBV19	TRBJ2-7	NA	CASSVRDSNSYEQYF	TGTGCCAGTAGTGTCCGGGACTCCAACTCCTACGAGCAGTACTTC
NA	TRBV2	TRBJ1-2	NA	CASSESGNRVRIGYTF	TGTGCCAGCAGTGAATCGGGGAACAGGGTTCGCATTGGCTACACCTTC